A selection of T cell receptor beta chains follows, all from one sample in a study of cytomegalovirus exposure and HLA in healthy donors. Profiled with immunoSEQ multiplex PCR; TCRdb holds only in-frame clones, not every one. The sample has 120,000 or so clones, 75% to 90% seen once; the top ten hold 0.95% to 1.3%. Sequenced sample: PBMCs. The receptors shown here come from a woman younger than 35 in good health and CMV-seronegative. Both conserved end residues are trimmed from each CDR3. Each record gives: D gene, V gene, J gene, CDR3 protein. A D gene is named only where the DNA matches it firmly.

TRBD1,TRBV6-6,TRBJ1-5,ASSGTGGQGNQPQH
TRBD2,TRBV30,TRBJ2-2,AWILAGYGGELF
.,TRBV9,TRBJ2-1,ASSLPSDEQF
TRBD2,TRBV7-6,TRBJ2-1,ASSLLGREAYNEQF
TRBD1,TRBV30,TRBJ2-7,AWSRDRGYNGEQY
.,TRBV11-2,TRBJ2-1,ASSAPSTGDEQF
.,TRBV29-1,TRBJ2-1,SVSLQGNEQF
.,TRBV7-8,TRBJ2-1,ASSLRDTNNEQF
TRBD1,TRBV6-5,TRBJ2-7,ASSREGALPYEQY
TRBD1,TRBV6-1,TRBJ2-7,ASSEQGQGGREQY
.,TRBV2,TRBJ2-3,ASTPGWGDSTDTQY
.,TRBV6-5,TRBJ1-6,ASSSKGRTSPLH
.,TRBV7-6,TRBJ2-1,ASSLNPGEQF
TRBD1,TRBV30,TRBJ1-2,AWSKTGVGYT
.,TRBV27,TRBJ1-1,ASSPSGLNTEAF
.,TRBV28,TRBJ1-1,ATQTAHTEAF
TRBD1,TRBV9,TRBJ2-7,ASSVGGQGIYEQY
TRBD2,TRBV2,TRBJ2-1,ASRGTSGGGNEQF
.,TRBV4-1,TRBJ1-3,ASSQPTGSGNTIY
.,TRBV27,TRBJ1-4,ASSVLPTQGATNEKLF
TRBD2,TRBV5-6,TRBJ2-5,ASSLAGREETQY
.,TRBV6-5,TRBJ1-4,ASSGFSTNEKLF